This entry features one T cell receptor (beta chain) sequence. Its cognate antigen is unknown. This sample was taken from a study of T cells in localized non-small cell lung cancer. Study-level results: Higher T cell density in the blood was associated with longer overall survival, whereas higher adjacent-lung clonality associated with shorter survival.

V was pared by 0 bases and J by 6 bases, with 11 bases between. CDR3 size: 14 residues. Germline V CDR1 and CDR2: LNHNV, YYDKDF (reference sequence). Sequenced by immunoSEQ multiplex PCR; TCRdb stores in-frame clones only, minus some. Of about 70,000 clones in the sample, roughly nine tenths are singletons; the top ten hold 20% to 25%. This specimen consisted of peripheral blood, obtained before any cancer treatment. The source is a male donor aged 60 or older with stage III squamous cell lung carcinoma. V usage is TRBV15 and J usage is TRBJ1-2; D ambiguous. Here the CDR3 DNA reads TGTGCCACCAGCAGAGATGAAGCGGGCGATGGCTACACCTTC. Its translation: CATSRDEAGDGYTF.